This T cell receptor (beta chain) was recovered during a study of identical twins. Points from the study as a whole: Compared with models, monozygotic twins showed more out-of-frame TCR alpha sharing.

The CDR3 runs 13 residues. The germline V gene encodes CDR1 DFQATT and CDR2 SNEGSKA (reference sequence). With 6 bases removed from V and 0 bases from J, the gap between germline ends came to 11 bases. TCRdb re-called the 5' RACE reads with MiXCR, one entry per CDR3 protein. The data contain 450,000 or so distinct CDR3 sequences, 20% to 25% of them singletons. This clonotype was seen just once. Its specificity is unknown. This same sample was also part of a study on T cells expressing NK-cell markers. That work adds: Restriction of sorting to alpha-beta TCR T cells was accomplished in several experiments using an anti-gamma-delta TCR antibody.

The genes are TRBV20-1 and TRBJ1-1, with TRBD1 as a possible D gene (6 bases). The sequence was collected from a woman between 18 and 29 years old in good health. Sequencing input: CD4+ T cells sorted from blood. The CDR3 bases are TGCAGTGCCCTTGGACAGCTGAACACTGAAGCTTTCTTT. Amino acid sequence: CSALGQLNTEAFF.